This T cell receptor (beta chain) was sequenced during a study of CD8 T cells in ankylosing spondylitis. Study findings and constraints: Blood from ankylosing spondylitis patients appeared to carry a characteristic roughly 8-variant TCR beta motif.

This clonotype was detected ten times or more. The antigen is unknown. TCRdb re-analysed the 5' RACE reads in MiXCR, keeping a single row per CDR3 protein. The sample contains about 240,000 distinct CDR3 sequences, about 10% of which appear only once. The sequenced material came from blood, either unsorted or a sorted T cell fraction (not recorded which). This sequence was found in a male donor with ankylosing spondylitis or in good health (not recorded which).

CDR3 amino acids: CASSQVTGVNYGYTF. The CDR3 coding sequence is TGTGCCAGCAGCCAGGTTACAGGGGTAAACTATGGCTACACCTTC. This chain uses TRBV14 with TRBJ1-2; 7 bases agree with TRBD1. The V gene end was trimmed by 3 bases and the J gene end by 2 bases; junction bases not matched to a gene: 6. Germline assignment: CDR1 SGHDN and CDR2 FVKESK. The CDR3 has 15 amino acids.